The entry that follows covers one TCR beta chain sequence. Its target is unknown. The sample belongs to a study of T cell responses to AZD1222 COVID-19 vaccine. Study information: Second-dose schedules of about 4 or about 12 weeks were combined. Study outcomes and limitations: An increase in Spike-specific TCR breadth and depth was observed after two AZD1222 doses. Females outnumbered males among donors, who were mostly white British; clonal diversity was possibly underestimated. Only a handful of AZD1222 recipients tested seropositive at baseline.

Here immunoSEQ multiplex PCR was the method, and the copy in TCRdb shows in-frame clones only, minus some. The table lists 65,000 to 85,000 clones, around 84% of them singletons. The CDR3 length is 14 residues. Per the germline V gene, CDR1 is MNHEY and CDR2 is SVGAGI. V lost 2 bases to trimming and J lost 5 bases, with 12 bases between them. Sequenced material: peripheral blood, taken on day 0 of AZD1222 vaccination. The clonotype originates from an adult in good health. The chain employs TRBV6-5 and TRBJ2-5; D may be TRBD1 or TRBD2 (6 bases each). The CDR3 sequence: CASSYKGGLETQYF. The DNA for the CDR3 is TGTGCCAGCAGTTACAAGGGGGGCCTCGAGACCCAGTACTTC.